The 11 T cell receptor beta chains below come from one sample, sequenced in a study of blood T cells in healthy people across ages. The second PCR ran about 6 to 11 cycles with a sample-barcoded 5' primer and J-beta primers. TCRdb redid the calling of the 5' RACE reads with MiXCR, one entry per CDR3 protein. The sample consists of around 1.5 million distinct CDR3 sequences, around 35% of them appearing once. The sample consisted of blood. The receptors were sampled from a woman aged 25 to 39 in good health.

This clonotype has only a few counts. The rearrangement uses TRBV20-1 and TRBJ2-7; no definite D call. V lost 5 bases and J 1 base, leaving 12 bases between the germline ends. CDR1 and CDR2 from the germline V gene are DFQATT and SNEGSKA (reference sequence). The CDR3 consists of 13 residues. The CDR3 DNA is TGCAGTGCTGACGGTAGTGGGTCCTACGAGCAGTACTTC. Amino acid sequence: CSADGSGSYEQYF.

In its sample, this clonotype was seen a few times. The rearrangement uses TRBV6-1 and TRBJ1-5; tentatively, D is TRBD1 (6 bases). The germline V gene has CDR1 MNHNS and CDR2 SASEGT. Between the trimmed V and J ends, which lost 6 bases and 2 bases, there was a span of 17 bases. CDR3 size: 16 residues. The CDR3 here is CASRDQGLVGNQPQHF. CDR3 nucleotides: TGTGCCAGCAGGGATCAGGGGCTAGTGGGCAATCAGCCCCAGCATTTT.

The chain links TRBV28 to TRBJ2-4; D is possibly TRBD1 (5 bases). The CDR3 has 16 amino acids. Germline assignment: CDR1 MDHEN and CDR2 SYDVKM. The ends were cut back, 2 bases at V and 0 bases at J, with 11 bases in the middle. The CDR3 sequence is CASSLRGNLAKNIQYF. As DNA, the CDR3 is TGTGCCAGCAGTTTAAGGGGAAATCTAGCCAAAAACATTCAGTACTTC.

This clonotype occurred many times. V usage is TRBV9 and J usage is TRBJ1-2; D gene ambiguous. The length of the CDR3 is 12 residues. Trimming took off 4 bases at V and 6 bases at J, with 10 bases between the two ends. Germline V CDR1 and CDR2: SGDLS, YYNGEE. The CDR3 DNA sequence: TGTGCCAGCAGCAACTTGGAGCATGGCTACACCTTC. Amino acids: CASSNLEHGYTF.

This clonotype was counted only a few times. The chain has TRBV20-1 and TRBJ1-1; possibly TRBD1 for D (6 bases). The CDR3 consists of 12 residues. The germline gives CDR1 DFQATT, CDR2 SNEGSKA (reference sequence). V was cut by 5 bases and J by 8 bases, with 15 bases left in between. Here the CDR3 reads CSAWRAGTEAFF. Written as DNA, the CDR3 is TGCAGTGCTTGGCGGGCCGGGACAGAAGCTTTCTTT.

Only a few counts were recorded for this clonotype. The chain employs TRBV12-3 or TRBV12-4 and TRBJ2-5; a weak D match, TRBD1 (6 bases). V was trimmed by 6 bases and J by 0 bases, leaving 11 bases between them. This CDR3 comprises 14 residues. CDR3 coding DNA: TGTGCCAGCAGCCACGACAGGTACCAAGAGACCCAGTACTTC. Protein product: CASSHDRYQETQYF.

V is TRBV7-2 and J is TRBJ2-7; D might be TRBD2 (5 bases). In germline, CDR1 is SGHTA, CDR2 FQGNSA. V was clipped by 2 bases and J by 0 bases, with 23 bases between them. The CDR3 consists of 19 residues. CDR3 loop: CASSLRSATGWVGSYEQYF. The CDR3 DNA follows: TGTGCCAGCAGCTTAAGGTCCGCGACGGGGTGGGTAGGCTCCTACGAGCAGTACTTC. Full variable domain (remainder filled in from reference TRBV7-2 and TRBJ2-7): GAGVSQSPSNKVTEKGKDVELRCDPISGHTALYWYRQSLGQGLEFLIYFQGNSAPDKSGLPSDRFSAERTGGSVSTLTIQRTQQEDSAVYLCASSLRSATGWVGSYEQYFGPGTRLTVT.

The chain couples TRBV30 to TRBJ1-1; tentative D call: TRBD1 (6 bases). The germline gives CDR1 GTSNPN, CDR2 SVGIG (reference sequence). Trimming removed 4 bases from V and 4 bases from J, with 10 bases in between. The CDR3 is 12 residues long. The CDR3 DNA reads TGTGCCTGGAAGAGGGGGGGCACTGAAGCTTTCTTT. It is translated as CAWKRGGTEAFF.

This clonotype has more than one count but fewer than ten. The CDR3 loop is CASSDSTYEQYF. The CDR3, as DNA: TGTGCCAGCAGTGACAGTACCTACGAGCAGTACTTC. This chain connects TRBV28 to TRBJ2-7, with D tentatively TRBD1 (5 bases). Looked up from germline, CDR1 is MDHEN and CDR2 is SYDVKM. There are 12 residues in the CDR3. V lost 5 bases to trimming and J lost 2 bases, with 7 bases between them.

CDR3 sequence (DNA): TGTGCCAGCATCCCAGCCCCAGGGCAGAAGAACACTGAAGCTTTCTTT. The encoded protein is CASIPAPGQKNTEAFF. V usage is TRBV6-1 and J usage is TRBJ1-1; the D gene is possibly TRBD1 (5 bases). The CDR3 totals 16 residues. Trimming shortened V by 7 bases and J by 1 base, and 19 bases separated the two germline ends. The germline gives CDR1 MNHNS, CDR2 SASEGT.

The chain carries TRBV5-1 and TRBJ2-2; D is perhaps TRBD1 or TRBD2 (6 bases each). Germline values: CDR1 SGHRS, CDR2 YFSETQ. V was trimmed by 1 base and J by 1 base, leaving 11 bases between them. This CDR3 has 16 amino acids. CDR3 protein: CASSLRGLGNTGELFF. CDR3 nucleotide sequence: TGCGCCAGCAGCTTGCGGGGGCTGGGGAACACCGGGGAGCTGTTTTTT.